A single T cell receptor (beta chain) is shown here with its context. Antigen specificity is unknown. Some clones are missing from TCRdb's copy, which holds only in-frame ones; the method was immunoSEQ multiplex PCR. The sample gives about 120,000 clones, over 75% of which show up once; about 0.18% is in the top ten. The sample is drawn from a study of graft-versus-host responses after intestinal transplantation. Study-wide results and limits: Association was observed between peak circulating GvH clone levels and early post-transplant HvG declines. Ileal or blood samples showed some GvH clones first, and such clones were also found in recipient marrow.

The germline V gene has CDR1 MNHNY and CDR2 SVGAGI (reference sequence). J gave up 0 bases and V 6 bases, and 1 base lay outside the gene matches. CDR3 size: 14 residues. This chain connects TRBV6-6 to TRBJ2-2; 7 bases map to TRBD1. The receptor was derived from a human donor who received an intestinal transplant. The material was unstimulated CD4+ T cells sorted from spleen or lymph node cells, obtained before intestinal transplant. The CDR3: CASRGQTNTGELFF. CDR3 DNA sequence: TGTGCCAGCAGGGGACAGACGAACACCGGGGAGCTGTTTTTT.